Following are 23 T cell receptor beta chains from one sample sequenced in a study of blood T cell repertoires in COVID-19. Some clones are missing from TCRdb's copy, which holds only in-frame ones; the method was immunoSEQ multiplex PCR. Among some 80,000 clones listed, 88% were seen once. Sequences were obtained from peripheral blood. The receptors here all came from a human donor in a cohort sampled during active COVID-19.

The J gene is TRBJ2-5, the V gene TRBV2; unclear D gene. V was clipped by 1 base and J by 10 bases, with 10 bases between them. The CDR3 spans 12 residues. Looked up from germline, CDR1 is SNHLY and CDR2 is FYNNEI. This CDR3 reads CASSEGGVSQYF. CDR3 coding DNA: TGTGCCAGCAGTGAAGGTGGTGTGAGCCAGTACTTC.

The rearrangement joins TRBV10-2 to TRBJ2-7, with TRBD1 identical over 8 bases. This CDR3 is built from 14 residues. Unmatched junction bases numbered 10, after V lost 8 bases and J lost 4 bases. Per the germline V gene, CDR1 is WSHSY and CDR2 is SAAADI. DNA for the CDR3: TGCGCCAGCTCCCCGCCCACAGGGGGGTACGAGCAGTACTTC. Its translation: CASSPPTGGYEQYF.

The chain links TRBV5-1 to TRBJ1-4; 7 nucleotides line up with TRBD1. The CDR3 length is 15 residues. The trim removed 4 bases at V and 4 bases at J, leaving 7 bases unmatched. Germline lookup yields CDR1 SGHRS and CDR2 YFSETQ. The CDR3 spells CASSITGTDNEKLFF. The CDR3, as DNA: TGCGCCAGCAGCATAACCGGGACAGATAATGAAAAACTGTTTTTT.

The CDR3 spells CASSRLGQSTTDTQYF. The DNA of the CDR3 is TGTGCCAGCAGCCGTCTGGGACAGTCTACAACAGATACGCAGTATTTT. The chain has TRBV9 and TRBJ2-3, with TRBD1 matching 7 bases. Germline CDR1 reads SGDLS; CDR2 reads YYNGEE. The CDR3 consists of 16 residues. The V and J ends lost 4 bases and 3 bases, in that order; junction bases with no gene match: 11. Variable domain in full (rest from reference TRBV9 and TRBJ2-3): DSGVTQTPKHLITATGQRVTLRCSPRSGDLSVYWYQQSLDQGLQFLIQYYNGEERAKGNILERFSAQQFPDLHSELNLSSLELGDSALYFCASSRLGQSTTDTQYFGPGTRLTVL.

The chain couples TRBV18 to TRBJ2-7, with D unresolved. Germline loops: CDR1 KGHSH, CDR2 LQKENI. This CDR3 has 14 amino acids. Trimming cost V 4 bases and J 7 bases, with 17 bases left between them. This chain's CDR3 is CASSRSARGVEQYF. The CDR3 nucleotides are TGTGCCAGCTCACGGAGCGCTCGTGGAGTGGAGCAGTACTTC.

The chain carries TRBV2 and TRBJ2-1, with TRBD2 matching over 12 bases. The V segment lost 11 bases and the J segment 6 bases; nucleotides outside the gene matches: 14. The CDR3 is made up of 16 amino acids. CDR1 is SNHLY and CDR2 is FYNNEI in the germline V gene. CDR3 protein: CASGGRASGRANEQFF. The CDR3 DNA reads TGTGCCTCCGGAGGGAGGGCTAGCGGGAGGGCCAATGAGCAGTTCTTC.

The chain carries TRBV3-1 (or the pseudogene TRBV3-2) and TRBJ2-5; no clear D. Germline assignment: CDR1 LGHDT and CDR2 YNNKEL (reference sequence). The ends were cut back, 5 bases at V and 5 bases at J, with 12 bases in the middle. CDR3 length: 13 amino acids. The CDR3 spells CASSSNPSETQYF. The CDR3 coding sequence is TGTGCCAGCAGCAGCAATCCCTCGGAGACCCAGTACTTC.

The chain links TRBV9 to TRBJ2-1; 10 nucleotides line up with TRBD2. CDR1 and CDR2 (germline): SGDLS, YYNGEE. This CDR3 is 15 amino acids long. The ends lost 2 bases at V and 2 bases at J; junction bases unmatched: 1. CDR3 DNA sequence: TGTGCCAGCAGCGTTACTAGCGGGGCCTACAATGAGCAGTTCTTC. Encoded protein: CASSVTSGAYNEQFF.

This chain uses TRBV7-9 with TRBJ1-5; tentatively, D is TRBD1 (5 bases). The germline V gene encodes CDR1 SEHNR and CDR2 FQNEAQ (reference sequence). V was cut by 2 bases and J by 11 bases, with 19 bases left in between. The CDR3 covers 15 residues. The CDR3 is CASSLFIGEGSAQHF. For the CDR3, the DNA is TGTGCCAGCAGCTTATTTATAGGGGAGGGGTCAGCCCAGCATTTT. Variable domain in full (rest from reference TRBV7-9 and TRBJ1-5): DTGVSQNPRHKITKRGQNVTFRCDPISEHNRLYWYRQTLGQGPEFLTYFQNEAQLEKSRLLSDRFSAERPKGSFSTLEIQRTEQGDSAMYLCASSLFIGEGSAQHFGDGTRLSIL.

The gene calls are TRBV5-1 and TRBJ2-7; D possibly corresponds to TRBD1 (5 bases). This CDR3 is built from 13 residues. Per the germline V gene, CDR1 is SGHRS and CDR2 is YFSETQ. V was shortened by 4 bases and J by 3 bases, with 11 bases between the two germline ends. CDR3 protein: CASSPTGLYEQYF. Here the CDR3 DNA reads TGCGCCAGCAGCCCCACAGGTCTCTACGAGCAGTACTTC.

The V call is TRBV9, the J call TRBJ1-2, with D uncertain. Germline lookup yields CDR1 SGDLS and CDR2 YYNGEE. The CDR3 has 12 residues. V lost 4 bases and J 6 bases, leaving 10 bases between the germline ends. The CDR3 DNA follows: TGTGCCAGCAGCCCGCGGGGAAATGGCTACACCTTC. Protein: CASSPRGNGYTF.

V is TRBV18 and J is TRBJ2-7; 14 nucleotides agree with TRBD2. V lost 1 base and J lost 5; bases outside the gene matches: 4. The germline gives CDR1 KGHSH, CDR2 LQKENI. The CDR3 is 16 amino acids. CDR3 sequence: CASSPQTSGREHEQYF. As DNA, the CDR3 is TGTGCCAGCTCACCACAGACTAGCGGGAGGGAGCACGAGCAGTACTTC.

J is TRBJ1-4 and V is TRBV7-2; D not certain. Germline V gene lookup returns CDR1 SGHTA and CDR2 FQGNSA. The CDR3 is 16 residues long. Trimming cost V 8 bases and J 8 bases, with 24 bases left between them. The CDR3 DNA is TGTGCCAGCTTTCTGGTTCGCGGCCGCGGGAAAGAAAAACTGTTTTTT. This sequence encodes CASFLVRGRGKEKLFF.

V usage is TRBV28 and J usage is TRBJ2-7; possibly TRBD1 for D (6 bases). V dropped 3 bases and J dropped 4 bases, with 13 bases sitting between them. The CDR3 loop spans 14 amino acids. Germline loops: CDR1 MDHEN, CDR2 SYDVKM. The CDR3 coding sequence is TGTGCCAGCAGTTTGCCCCAGGGGCGTTACGAGCAGTACTTC. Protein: CASSLPQGRYEQYF.

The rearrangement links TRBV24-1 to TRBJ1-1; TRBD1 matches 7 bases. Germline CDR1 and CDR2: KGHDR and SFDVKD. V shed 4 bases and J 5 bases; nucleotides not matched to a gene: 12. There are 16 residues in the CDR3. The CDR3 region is CATSDNSAGGRTEAFF. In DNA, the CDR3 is TGTGCCACCAGTGACAATTCCGCAGGGGGTAGGACTGAAGCTTTCTTT.

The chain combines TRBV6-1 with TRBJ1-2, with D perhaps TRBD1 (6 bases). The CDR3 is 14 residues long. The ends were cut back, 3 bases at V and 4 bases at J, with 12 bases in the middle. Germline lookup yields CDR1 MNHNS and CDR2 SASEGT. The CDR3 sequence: CASSDTGLAYGYTF. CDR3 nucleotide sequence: TGTGCCAGCAGTGATACAGGGCTGGCCTATGGCTACACCTTC.

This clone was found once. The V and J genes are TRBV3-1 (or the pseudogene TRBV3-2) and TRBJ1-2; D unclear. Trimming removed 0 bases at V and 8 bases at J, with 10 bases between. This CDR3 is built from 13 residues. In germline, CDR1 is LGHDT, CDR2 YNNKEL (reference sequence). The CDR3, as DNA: TGTGCCAGCAGCCAAGATCCCCGTTCCGGCTACACCTTC. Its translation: CASSQDPRSGYTF.

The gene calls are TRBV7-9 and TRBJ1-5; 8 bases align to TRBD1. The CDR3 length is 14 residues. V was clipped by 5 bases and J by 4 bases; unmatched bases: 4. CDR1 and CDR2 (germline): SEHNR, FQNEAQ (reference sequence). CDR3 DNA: TGTGCCAGCAGCCTACAGGGGGTAAATCAGCCCCAGCATTTT. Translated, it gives CASSLQGVNQPQHF.

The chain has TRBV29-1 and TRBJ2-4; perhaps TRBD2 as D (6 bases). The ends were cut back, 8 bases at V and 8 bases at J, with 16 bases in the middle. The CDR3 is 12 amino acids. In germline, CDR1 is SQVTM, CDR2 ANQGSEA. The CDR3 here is CSSFRREHIQYF. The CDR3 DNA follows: TGCAGCTCATTCAGGCGGGAACACATTCAGTACTTC.

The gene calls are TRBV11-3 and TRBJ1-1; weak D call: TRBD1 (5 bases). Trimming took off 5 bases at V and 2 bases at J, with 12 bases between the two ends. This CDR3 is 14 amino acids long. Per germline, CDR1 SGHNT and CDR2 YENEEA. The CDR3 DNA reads TGTGCCAGCAGCGGCAGACAGTACAACACTGAAGCTTTCTTT. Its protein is CASSGRQYNTEAFF.

CDR3 residues: CAINPQQGLEAFF. The CDR3 bases are TGTGCCATCAACCCCCAACAGGGGCTAGAAGCTTTCTTT. J is TRBJ1-1 and V is TRBV2, with 7 bases matching TRBD1. The CDR3 has 13 amino acids. Germline trimming cut 10 bases from V and 8 bases from J; bases unmatched to any gene: 13. Germline CDR1 and CDR2: SNHLY and FYNNEI.

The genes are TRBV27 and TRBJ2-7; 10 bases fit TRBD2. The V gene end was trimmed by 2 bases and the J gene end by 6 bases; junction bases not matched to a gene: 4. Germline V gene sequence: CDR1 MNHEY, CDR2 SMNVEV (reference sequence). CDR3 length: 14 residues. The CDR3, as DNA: TGTGCCAGCAGTTTACGAGCGGGAGGGGGCGAGCAGTACTTC. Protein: CASSLRAGGGEQYF.

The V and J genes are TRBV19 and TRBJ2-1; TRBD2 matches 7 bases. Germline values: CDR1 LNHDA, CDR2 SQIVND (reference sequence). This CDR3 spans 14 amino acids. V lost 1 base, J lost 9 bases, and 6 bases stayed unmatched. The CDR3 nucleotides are TGTGCCAGTAGTATAGGTTGGGGGAGGGGTGAGCAGTTCTTC. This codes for CASSIGWGRGEQFF.